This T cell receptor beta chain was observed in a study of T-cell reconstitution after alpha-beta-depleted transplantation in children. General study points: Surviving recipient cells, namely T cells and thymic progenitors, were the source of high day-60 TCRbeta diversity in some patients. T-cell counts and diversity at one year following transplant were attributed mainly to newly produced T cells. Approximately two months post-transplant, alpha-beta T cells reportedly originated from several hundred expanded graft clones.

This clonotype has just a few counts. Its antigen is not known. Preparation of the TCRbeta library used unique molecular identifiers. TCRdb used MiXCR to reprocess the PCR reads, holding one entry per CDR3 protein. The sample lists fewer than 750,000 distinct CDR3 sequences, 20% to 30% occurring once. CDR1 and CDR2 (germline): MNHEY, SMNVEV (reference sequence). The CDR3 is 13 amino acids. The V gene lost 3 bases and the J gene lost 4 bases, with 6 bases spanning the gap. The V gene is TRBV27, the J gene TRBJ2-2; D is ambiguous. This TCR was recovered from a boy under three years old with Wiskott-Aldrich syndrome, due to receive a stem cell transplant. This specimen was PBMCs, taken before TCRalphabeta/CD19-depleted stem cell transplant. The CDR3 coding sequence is TGTGCCAGCAGTTTCCGGGCCACCGGGGAGCTGTTTTTT. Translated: CASSFRATGELFF.